This TCR beta chain appears in the sequencing data of a study of metastatic and nonmetastatic thyroid tumors. On the study more broadly: Where malignant and benign thyroid patients were concerned, repertoires were compared across blood and tumor or nodule tissue. Study observations and caveats: Within blood and tumor, benign nodules reportedly had significantly lower TCR beta diversity than malignant thyroid tumors did.

For this clone: Its antigen is undetermined.

Thyroid surgery had not been preceded by any treatment in any patient. The V gene's germline CDR1 is ENHRY and CDR2 SYGVKD. V was trimmed by 8 bases and J by 8 bases, leaving 9 bases between them. The length of the CDR3 is 11 residues. As originally analysed: A papillary thyroid cancer distant-metastasis classifier was built from CDR3 differences across clinicopathological groups. TCRdb called clones again from the PCR reads with MiXCR. Clone size and V and J calls follow TCRdb, not the original study. The sample carries tens of thousands of clones, around 20% recorded once. This chain joins TRBV10-3 and TRBJ2-2, with D perhaps assigned TRBD1 or TRBD2 (6 bases each). The specimen was blood. This TCR was recovered from a female donor with papillary thyroid cancer or a benign thyroid nodule (not recorded which). Some clones in this sample may be carry-over from other donors' samples. CDR3 sequence reads: CAIGGGGELFF. CDR3 DNA sequence: TGTGCCATCGGAGGGGGAGGGGAGCTGTTTTTT.